Presented here are 25 T cell receptor beta chains from one specimen sequenced in a study of T cell responses to AZD1222 COVID-19 vaccine. TCRdb's table, derived via immunoSEQ multiplex PCR, lists solely in-frame clones and lacks some. The sample includes around 160,000 clones, roughly 90% of them seen just once. The source was peripheral blood, collected on day 0 of AZD1222 vaccination. These receptors all come from an adult in good health.

The V call is TRBV21-1, the J call TRBJ2-7. TRBV21-1 is tagged as a pseudogene. The CDR3 sequence is 16 residues long. The CDR3 region has the DNA TGTGCCAGCAGCTTACCACCGAGGGACCGCTCCTACGAGCAGTACTTC. Protein sequence: CASSLPPRDRSYEQYF.

J is TRBJ1-6 and V is TRBV5-6; the D gene is possibly TRBD1 (5 bases). The CDR3 has 15 residues. Trimming took 0 bases from V and 10 from J, leaving 14 bases between them. The germline V gene encodes CDR1 SGHDT and CDR2 YYEEEE. The DNA for the CDR3 is TGTGCCAGCAGCTTGGATCGGCAGGGTGACTCACCCCTCCACTTT. Residues: CASSLDRQGDSPLHF.

V is TRBV6-4 and J is TRBJ2-7, with D perhaps matching TRBD1 (6 bases). Germline V gene lookup returns CDR1 MRHNA and CDR2 SNTAGT. V dropped 4 bases and J dropped 0 bases, with 13 bases sitting between them. CDR3 length: 15 amino acids. The CDR3: CASSGTADSSYEQYF. CDR3 nucleotides: TGTGCCAGCAGTGGGACAGCCGACAGCTCCTACGAGCAGTACTTC.

V is TRBV5-6 and J is TRBJ2-7; TRBD2 agrees at 7 bases. The CDR3 sequence is 16 residues long. V lost 4 bases, J lost 1 base, and 11 bases stayed unmatched. Looked up from germline, CDR1 is SGHDT and CDR2 is YYEEEE. The CDR3 protein is CASSPKGRAPSYEQYF. The CDR3 DNA reads as TGTGCCAGCAGCCCAAAGGGGAGGGCCCCTTCCTACGAGCAGTACTTC. Using reference TRBV5-6 and TRBJ2-7 for the parts outside the CDR3, the full variable domain is DAGVTQSPTHLIKTRGQQVTLRCSPKSGHDTVSWYQQALGQGPQFIFQYYEEEERQRGNFPDRFSGHQFPNYSSELNVNALLLGDSALYLCASSPKGRAPSYEQYFGPGTRLTVT.

The J gene is TRBJ2-5, the V gene TRBV14; D ambiguous. CDR3 length: 13 residues. V lost 2 bases and J 1 base, leaving 5 bases between the germline ends. The germline CDR1 and CDR2 sequences are SGHDN and FVKESK. This CDR3 is CASSQLFQETQYF. CDR3 nucleotides: TGTGCCAGCAGCCAACTTTTCCAAGAGACCCAGTACTTC.

The chain's CDR3 is CASSESRGTDGYTF. CDR3 coding DNA: TGCGCCAGCAGTGAGTCGAGAGGGACTGATGGCTACACCTTC. The chain combines TRBV10-1 with TRBJ1-2, with D perhaps TRBD1 (5 bases). CDR3 length equals 14 residues. The V end lost 0 bases, the J end lost 6 bases, and 11 bases lay between the germline ends. CDR1 and CDR2 from the germline V gene are WNHNN and SYGVQD (reference sequence).

The genes are TRBV30 and TRBJ2-7, with D tentatively TRBD2 (6 bases). Per germline, CDR1 GTSNPN and CDR2 SVGIG (reference sequence). This CDR3 comprises 14 residues. The ends were cut back, 5 bases at V and 2 bases at J, with 16 bases in the middle. The DNA for the CDR3 is TGTGCCTGGGGGACCGGGACTCCTACCTACGAGCAGTACTTC. This encodes CAWGTGTPTYEQYF.

This chain uses TRBV9 with TRBJ2-1; D is perhaps TRBD2 (5 bases). The germline V gene has CDR1 SGDLS and CDR2 YYNGEE. CDR3 length equals 12 residues. V dropped 4 bases and J dropped 7 bases, with 9 bases sitting between them. DNA of the CDR3: TGTGCCAGCAGCCAACCGGGGAATGAGCAGTTCTTC. Encoded protein: CASSQPGNEQFF.

The chain couples TRBV28 to TRBJ2-1, with 7 bases lining up with TRBD2. CDR3 size: 14 residues. The junction had 1 base not matched to a gene; V was cut back by 2 bases and J by 3 bases. Germline V CDR1 and CDR2: MDHEN, SYDVKM. The CDR3 loop reads CASSLAGDYNEQFF. The CDR3 coding sequence is TGTGCCAGCAGTTTAGCGGGAGACTACAATGAGCAGTTCTTC.

The J gene is TRBJ1-6, the V gene TRBV27, with TRBD1 as a possible D gene (6 bases). V was trimmed by 5 bases and J by 7 bases, leaving 15 bases between them. The germline V gene encodes CDR1 MNHEY and CDR2 SMNVEV (reference sequence). CDR3 length: 15 residues. The CDR3 reads CASSSWGQMNSPLHF. The CDR3 bases are TGTGCCAGCAGTAGCTGGGGGCAGATGAATTCACCCCTCCACTTT.

The rearrangement links TRBV11-1 to TRBJ2-1; possible D gene TRBD2, 6 bases. Germline values: CDR1 SGHAT, CDR2 FQDESV (reference sequence). The CDR3 extends over 16 amino acids. V was trimmed by 5 bases and J by 10 bases, leaving 24 bases between them. CDR3 residues: CASSRTHSGGSPEQFF. DNA for the CDR3: TGTGCCAGCAGCCGCACACATAGCGGCGGGTCCCCCGAGCAGTTCTTC.

The chain joins TRBV6-2 or TRBV6-3 to TRBJ2-1, with TRBD2 identical over 7 bases. V dropped 6 bases and J dropped 12; count of bases not matched to a gene: 14. Germline-derived CDR1 and CDR2 are MNHEY and SVGEGT. The CDR3 totals 14 residues. In DNA form, the CDR3 reads TGTGCCAGCAGCCTTGGGACTACCGGTCGGCCGCAGTTCTTC. Residues: CASSLGTTGRPQFF.

The chain recombines TRBV29-1 with TRBJ2-7; D is perhaps TRBD1 (6 bases). This CDR3 is 13 amino acids long. Trimming left V 6 bases short and J 2 bases short, with 14 bases between. CDR1 and CDR2 from the germline V gene are SQVTM and ANQGSEA. The CDR3 protein is CSVAQGVTYEQYF. CDR3 DNA sequence: TGCAGCGTGGCACAGGGTGTTACCTACGAGCAGTACTTC.

This rearrangement joins TRBV5-1 to TRBJ2-5, with 10 bases aligning to TRBD2. V lost 0 bases to trimming and J lost 2 bases; unmatched junction nucleotides: 4. From germline, CDR1 is SGHRS and CDR2 YFSETQ. The CDR3 is made up of 16 amino acids. The CDR3 loop reads CASSLASGRYQETQYF. Written as DNA, the CDR3 is TGCGCCAGCAGCTTGGCTAGCGGGAGATATCAAGAGACCCAGTACTTC.

The chain recombines TRBV5-4 with TRBJ1-6, with D unresolved. V was cut by 5 bases and J by 13 bases, with 16 bases left in between. The CDR3 is 13 residues long. Germline loops: CDR1 SGHNT, CDR2 YYREEE (reference sequence). For the CDR3, the DNA is TGTGCCAGCAGTCCCCAAGGGCTTTCGCCCCTCCACTTT. This gives the protein CASSPQGLSPLHF.

The chain carries TRBV27 and TRBJ1-1; D may be TRBD1 (6 bases). Germline V gene sequence: CDR1 MNHEY, CDR2 SMNVEV (reference sequence). This CDR3 is 13 amino acids long. Deletions cut 6 bases from V and 5 bases from J, with 13 bases between. DNA for the CDR3: TGTGCCAGCAGCCTTTTTAGGGGGACTGAAGCTTTCTTT. Protein sequence: CASSLFRGTEAFF.

The V gene is TRBV5-1, the J gene TRBJ2-3; D gene ambiguous. From germline, CDR1 is SGHRS and CDR2 YFSETQ. The length of the CDR3 is 16 residues. The V end lost 0 bases, the J end lost 0 bases, and 11 bases lay between the germline ends. The CDR3 DNA reads TGCGCCAGCAGCTTGGACAGACACACTAGCACAGATACGCAGTATTTT. This gives the protein CASSLDRHTSTDTQYF.

The V gene is TRBV27, the J gene TRBJ2-1; no firm D call. CDR3 length: 11 amino acids. From germline, CDR1 is MNHEY and CDR2 SMNVEV (reference sequence). V gave up 4 bases and J gave up 3 bases, with 1 base separating them. The CDR3 sequence is CASSYYNEQFF. CDR3 DNA: TGTGCCAGCAGTTACTACAATGAGCAGTTCTTC.

The chain couples TRBV2 to TRBJ2-1, with TRBD1 as a possible D gene (6 bases). Trimming shortened V by 6 bases and J by 7 bases, and 10 bases separated the two germline ends. Germline V gene sequence: CDR1 SNHLY, CDR2 FYNNEI. This CDR3 has 12 amino acids. Written as DNA, the CDR3 is TGTGCCAGCAGGGGGGCAGCGAATGAGCAGTTCTTC. As protein: CASRGAANEQFF.

This sequence joins TRBV20-1 and TRBJ2-2; either TRBD1 or TRBD2 may fit D (5 bases each). Germline CDR1 and CDR2: DFQATT and SNEGSKA (reference sequence). The V gene lost 3 bases and the J gene lost 2 bases, with 22 bases spanning the gap. This CDR3 has 18 amino acids. The CDR3 region is CSASTPTGVGGNTGELFF. DNA of the CDR3: TGCAGTGCTAGTACTCCGACTGGGGTTGGGGGAAACACCGGGGAGCTGTTTTTT.

The chain combines TRBV4-3 with TRBJ1-6; D not certain. This CDR3 contains 16 residues. Germline CDR1 LGHNA, CDR2 YSLEER. V lost 0 bases and J lost 2, with 8 bases in between. The CDR3 protein is CASSQDEGAYNSPLHF. In nucleotides, the CDR3 is TGCGCCAGCAGCCAAGATGAGGGCGCCTATAATTCACCCCTCCACTTT.

This rearrangement joins TRBV20-1 to TRBJ1-2; 7 bases match TRBD1. CDR1 and CDR2 (germline): DFQATT, SNEGSKA (reference sequence). The V gene end was trimmed by 7 bases and the J gene end by 4 bases; junction bases not matched to a gene: 3. The CDR3 spans 11 residues. The CDR3 DNA reads as TGCAGTGTTTCAGGGGGCTATGGCTACACCTTC. Its protein product is CSVSGGYGYTF.

J is TRBJ2-3 and V is TRBV10-3; 7 bases align to TRBD2. The J segment lost 1 base and the V segment lost 3 bases, leaving 1 base of the junction unmatched. The CDR3 is 14 amino acids. CDR1 and CDR2 from the germline V gene are ENHRY and SYGVKD. The DNA for the CDR3 is TGTGCCATCAGTGATGGGGGGGGCACAGATACGCAGTATTTT. Its protein product is CAISDGGGTDTQYF.

Here the CDR3 DNA reads TGTGCCAGCAGTTTACAGGGTAACACTGAAGCTTTCTTT. Its protein product is CASSLQGNTEAFF. The chain carries TRBV28 and TRBJ1-1; D is possibly TRBD1 (5 bases). CDR3 length: 13 amino acids. The germline V and J ends were trimmed by 2 bases and 2 bases, with 6 bases remaining between them. The germline V gene encodes CDR1 MDHEN and CDR2 SYDVKM.

Only one count was recorded for this clone. The J gene is TRBJ1-6, the V gene TRBV5-1; D not resolved. V gave up 1 base and J gave up 5 bases, with 13 bases separating them. Germline CDR1 is SGHRS and CDR2 is YFSETQ. The CDR3 consists of 16 residues. CDR3 DNA sequence: TGCGCCAGCAGCTTGAAACCCGGGAGAGATAATTCACCCCTCCACTTT. Its protein is CASSLKPGRDNSPLHF.